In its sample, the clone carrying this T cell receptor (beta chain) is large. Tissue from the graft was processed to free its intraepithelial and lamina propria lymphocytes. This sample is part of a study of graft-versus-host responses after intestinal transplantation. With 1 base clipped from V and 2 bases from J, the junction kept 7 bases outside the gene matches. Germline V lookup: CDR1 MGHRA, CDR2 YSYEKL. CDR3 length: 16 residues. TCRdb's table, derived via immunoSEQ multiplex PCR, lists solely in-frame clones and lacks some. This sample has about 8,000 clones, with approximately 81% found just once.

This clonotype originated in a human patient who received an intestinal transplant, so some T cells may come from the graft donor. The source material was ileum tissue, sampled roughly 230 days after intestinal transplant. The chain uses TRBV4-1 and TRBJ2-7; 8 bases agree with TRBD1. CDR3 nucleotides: TGCGCCAGCAGCCAAGGAACGGGACAGGCCCCCTACGAGCAGTACTTC. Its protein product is CASSQGTGQAPYEQYF.